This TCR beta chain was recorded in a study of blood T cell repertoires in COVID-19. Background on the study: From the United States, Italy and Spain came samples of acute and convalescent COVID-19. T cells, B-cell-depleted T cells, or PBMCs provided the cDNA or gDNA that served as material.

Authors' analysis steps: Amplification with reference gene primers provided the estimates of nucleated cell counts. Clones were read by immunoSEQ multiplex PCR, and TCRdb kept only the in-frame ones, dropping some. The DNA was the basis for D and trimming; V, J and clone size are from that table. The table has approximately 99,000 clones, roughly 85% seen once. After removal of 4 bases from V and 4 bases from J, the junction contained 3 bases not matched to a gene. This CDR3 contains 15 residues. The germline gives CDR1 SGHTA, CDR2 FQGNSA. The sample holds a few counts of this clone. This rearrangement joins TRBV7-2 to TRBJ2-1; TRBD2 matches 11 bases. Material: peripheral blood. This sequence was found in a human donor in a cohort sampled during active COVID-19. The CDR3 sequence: CASSSRLAGYNEQFF. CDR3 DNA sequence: TGTGCCAGCAGCTCCAGACTAGCGGGGTACAATGAGCAGTTCTTC.